Each of the 10 T cell receptor beta chains below was sequenced from the same sample in a study of T cell responses to AZD1222 COVID-19 vaccine. Profiling relied on immunoSEQ multiplex PCR, and the TCRdb table lists in-frame clones only, not all of them. The sample consists of fewer than 150,000 clones, 85% to 90% of them appearing once. The sequencing used peripheral blood, collected on day 0 of AZD1222 vaccination. Every receptor here comes from an adult in good health.

The chain carries TRBV5-6 and TRBJ2-7; D tentatively reads TRBD1 or TRBD2 (5 bases each). Germline CDR1 reads SGHDT; CDR2 reads YYEEEE. This CDR3 has 14 residues. Trimming left V 4 bases short and J 2 bases short, with 13 bases between. This chain's CDR3 is CASSRGQSPYEQYF. As DNA, the CDR3 is TGTGCCAGCAGCCGGGGCCAATCCCCCTACGAGCAGTACTTC.

Turning to this clone: A junction end diverges from the germline sequence, so it may reflect a read error. This chain's CDR3 is CASSTHRVNDGYTF. In DNA form, the CDR3 reads TGTGCCAGCAGCACCCACAGGGTTAACGATGGCTACACCTTC. The J gene is TRBJ1-2, the V gene TRBV7-2; the D gene is possibly TRBD1 (6 bases). Germline V gene lookup returns CDR1 SGHTA and CDR2 FQGNSA. The CDR3 sequence is 14 residues long. Full variable domain (rest looked up from reference TRBV7-2 and TRBJ1-2): GAGVSQSPSNKVTEKGKDVELRCDPISGHTALYWYRQSLGQGLEFLIYFQGNSAPDKSGLPSDRFSAERTGGSVSTLTIQRTQQEDSAVYLCASSTHRVNDGYTFGSGTRLTVV.

The chain has TRBV28 and TRBJ1-2; TRBD1 might be the D (6 bases). CDR3 size: 14 residues. Germline CDR1 and CDR2: MDHEN and SYDVKM. V was shortened by 10 bases and J by 0 bases, with 15 bases between the two germline ends. CDR3 protein: CATPGTSTNYGYTF. The CDR3 nucleotides are TGTGCCACCCCCGGGACAAGCACTAACTATGGCTACACCTTC.

This rearrangement joins TRBV19 to TRBJ1-5; D call uncertain. CDR1 is LNHDA, CDR2 SQIVND, per germline (reference sequence). V lost 0 bases to trimming and J lost 3 bases, with 6 bases between them. The CDR3 sequence is 14 residues long. Here the CDR3 reads CASSIDGDNQPQHF. The DNA for the CDR3 is TGTGCCAGTAGTATAGATGGGGACAATCAGCCCCAGCATTTT.

This clone was detected ten times or more. V is TRBV4-1 and J is TRBJ1-2; the D is unclear. The CDR3 consists of 15 residues. From germline, CDR1 is MGHRA and CDR2 YSYEKL. The ends were cut back, 4 bases at V and 7 bases at J, with 19 bases in the middle. The CDR3 loop is CASSPPGRGSIGYTF. The CDR3 nucleotides are TGCGCCAGCAGCCCCCCTGGGCGGGGTTCGATTGGCTACACCTTC.

The V gene is TRBV10-3, the J gene TRBJ2-5; 7 nucleotides agree with TRBD1. The CDR3 is made up of 15 amino acids. Germline CDR1 ENHRY, CDR2 SYGVKD. J was trimmed by 0 bases and V by 4 bases; bases with no gene match: 5. The CDR3 sequence is CAISVQQGNQETQYF. CDR3 DNA sequence: TGTGCCATCAGTGTCCAACAGGGGAACCAAGAGACCCAGTACTTC.

The V gene is TRBV3-1 (or the pseudogene TRBV3-2), the J gene TRBJ2-7, with a possible D match to TRBD1 (6 bases). This CDR3 is built from 15 residues. Between the trimmed V and J ends, which lost 4 bases and 2 bases, there was a span of 15 bases. Per germline, CDR1 LGHDT and CDR2 YNNKEL (reference sequence). The CDR3 bases are TGTGCCAGCAGCCCTTCCGACAGGCGAGCCTACGAGCAGTACTTC. Protein: CASSPSDRRAYEQYF.

The genes are TRBV28 and TRBJ1-4; the D gene is possibly TRBD1 (6 bases). Per germline, CDR1 MDHEN and CDR2 SYDVKM. V lost 5 bases and J 4 bases, leaving 14 bases between the germline ends. This CDR3 has 15 amino acids. The CDR3 reads CASSPGQRLNEKLFF. CDR3 sequence (DNA): TGTGCCAGCAGTCCTGGACAGAGACTTAATGAAAAACTGTTTTTT.

The chain employs TRBV18 and TRBJ2-6, with 12 bases identical to TRBD1. The CDR3 has 17 amino acids. From germline, CDR1 is KGHSH and CDR2 LQKENI. The junction had 2 bases not matched to a gene; V was cut back by 3 bases and J by 2 bases. The CDR3 reads CASSPGQGAAGANVLTF. The CDR3 region has the DNA TGTGCCAGCTCACCGGGACAGGGGGCCGCTGGGGCCAACGTCCTGACTTTC. Based on the CDR3 plus reference TRBV18 and TRBJ2-6, the full variable domain is NAGVMQNPRHLVRRRGQEARLRCSPMKGHSHVYWYRQLPEEGLKFMVYLQKENIIDESGMPKERFSAEFPKEGPSILRIQQVVRGDSAAYFCASSPGQGAAGANVLTFGAGSRLTVL.

This chain links TRBV20-1 with TRBJ2-5; D possibly corresponds to TRBD1 (6 bases). Trimming pared 3 bases from V and 2 bases from J, leaving 10 bases between. Germline V gene lookup returns CDR1 DFQATT and CDR2 SNEGSKA (reference sequence). CDR3 length equals 13 residues. The CDR3 DNA reads as TGCAGTGCTAGTTGGGGGCTTCAAGAGACCCAGTACTTC. This gives the protein CSASWGLQETQYF.